The 18 T cell receptor beta chains reported below all come from one sample, sequenced in a study of blood T cell repertoires in COVID-19. Measured with immunoSEQ multiplex PCR; TCRdb has only the in-frame clones, and not every one. The table records fewer than 200,000 clones, over 75% of them present only once. Sequencing was carried out using PBMCs or T cells enriched from blood (not recorded which). Receptors were obtained from a woman between 18 and 30 years old who had recovered from COVID-19.

This clone occurred once. The V gene is TRBV4-1, the J gene TRBJ2-7, with 10 bases lining up with TRBD2. This CDR3 has 17 amino acids. The V segment lost 0 bases and the J segment 5 bases; nucleotides outside the gene matches: 10. Per germline, CDR1 MGHRA and CDR2 YSYEKL. CDR3 amino acids: CASSQEVQLGLADEQYF. The CDR3, as DNA: TGCGCCAGCAGCCAAGAGGTACAACTAGGACTAGCGGACGAGCAGTACTTC.

The CDR3 protein is CASRANQGVTNTQYF. The CDR3 DNA reads TGCGCCAGCAGGGCCAACCAAGGGGTTACTAATACGCAGTATTTT. V and J are TRBV5-1 and TRBJ2-3; D perhaps matches TRBD1 (5 bases). From germline, CDR1 is SGHRS and CDR2 YFSETQ. The CDR3 extends over 15 amino acids. V dropped 5 bases and J dropped 7 bases, with 20 bases sitting between them.

This sequence joins TRBV9 and TRBJ2-7; possible D gene TRBD2, 5 bases. Trimming cost V 3 bases and J 2 bases, with 12 bases left between them. This CDR3 has 14 residues. Germline CDR1 and CDR2: SGDLS and YYNGEE. The CDR3 region has the DNA TGTGCCAGCAGCGCCGGACTGGAAACCTACGAGCAGTACTTC. This encodes CASSAGLETYEQYF.

This rearrangement joins TRBV7-2 to TRBJ2-7, with 8 bases matching TRBD2. CDR3 length: 16 amino acids. V gave up 0 bases and J gave up 3 bases; unmatched junction bases: 7. Germline V CDR1 and CDR2: SGHTA, FQGNSA. Here the CDR3 reads CASSLAGGTSVYEQYF. Here the CDR3 DNA reads TGTGCCAGCAGCTTAGCGGGGGGGACTAGTGTCTACGAGCAGTACTTC.

This clone was counted once. The chain recombines TRBV15 with TRBJ1-2; the match to TRBD1 covers 11 bases. The CDR3 totals 14 residues. V lost 6 bases to trimming and J lost 8 bases; unmatched junction nucleotides: 8. Germline CDR1 is LNHNV and CDR2 is YYDKDF (reference sequence). Here the CDR3 DNA reads TGTGCCACCAGAACCGGACAGGGGGCCTACGGCTACACCTTC. It yields the protein CATRTGQGAYGYTF.

This clone occurred a few times. The chain uses TRBV11-2 and TRBJ2-3; no definite D call. Germline assignment: CDR1 SGHAT and CDR2 FQNNGV. The CDR3 consists of 13 residues. Deletions cut 3 bases from V and 1 base from J, with 5 bases between. This CDR3 reads CASSFLGTDTQYF. The CDR3 DNA is TGTGCCAGCAGCTTTCTTGGCACAGATACGCAGTATTTT.

The chain employs TRBV28 and TRBJ2-7, with 10 bases identical to TRBD2. V shed 3 bases and J 5 bases; nucleotides not matched to a gene: 10. CDR1 and CDR2 (germline): MDHEN, SYDVKM. The length of the CDR3 is 16 residues. The CDR3 DNA reads TGTGCCAGCAGTTTTTGGAGCGGGGGGGCTGGGAACGAGCAGTACTTC. Translated: CASSFWSGGAGNEQYF.

The chain has TRBV5-6 and TRBJ2-3; D gene ambiguous. V dropped 3 bases and J dropped 6 bases, with 8 bases sitting between them. Germline loops: CDR1 SGHDT, CDR2 YYEEEE. The CDR3 length is 12 residues. The CDR3 spells CASSYNSDTQYF. CDR3 DNA: TGTGCCAGCAGCTATAACTCGGATACGCAGTATTTT.

The chain links TRBV19 to TRBJ1-1; D unresolved. The CDR3 is 15 residues long. With 0 bases removed from V and 0 bases from J, the gap between germline ends came to 8 bases. Germline V CDR1 and CDR2: LNHDA, SQIVND (reference sequence). CDR3 amino acids: CASSIDHSVNTEAFF. DNA for the CDR3: TGTGCCAGTAGTATAGATCACAGTGTGAACACTGAAGCTTTCTTT.

The rearrangement joins TRBV2 to TRBJ2-1, with 10 bases fitting TRBD1. The CDR3 has 16 amino acids. The J segment lost 3 bases and the V segment lost 0 bases, leaving 2 bases of the junction unmatched. Germline-derived CDR1 and CDR2 are SNHLY and FYNNEI. The CDR3 bases are TGTGCCAGCAGTGAAGCGGGACAGGGGTTCTACAATGAGCAGTTCTTC. Translation gives CASSEAGQGFYNEQFF.

The V call is TRBV19, the J call TRBJ2-3, with D maybe TRBD2 (5 bases). The CDR3 length is 16 residues. Trimming removed 8 bases at V and 1 base at J, with 19 bases between. The germline CDR1 and CDR2 sequences are LNHDA and SQIVND (reference sequence). The chain's CDR3 is CASSPGRGEGTDTQYF. For the CDR3, the DNA is TGTGCCAGTTCACCCGGTCGGGGTGAGGGCACAGATACGCAGTATTTT.

The sample holds one count of this clone. The chain recombines TRBV28 with TRBJ2-5; D perhaps matches TRBD1 (7 bases). The ends were cut back, 2 bases at V and 2 bases at J, with 18 bases in the middle. The CDR3 runs to 17 residues. Germline V CDR1 and CDR2: MDHEN, SYDVKM. The CDR3 is CASSLRAGQKKQETQYF. The CDR3 DNA is TGTGCCAGCAGTTTACGGGCGGGACAGAAGAAACAAGAGACCCAGTACTTC.

The chain uses TRBV27 and TRBJ2-7; TRBD1 is a possible D gene (6 bases). The CDR3 length is 16 residues. Between the trimmed V and J ends, which lost 4 bases and 3 bases, there was a span of 19 bases. Per the germline V gene, CDR1 is MNHEY and CDR2 is SMNVEV (reference sequence). The CDR3 region is CASSSLAATGSYEQYF. The CDR3 nucleotides are TGTGCCAGCAGTTCCCTAGCAGCGACAGGTAGCTACGAGCAGTACTTC.

On this clone: This specimen includes other DNA sequences encoding the same CDR3. The chain uses TRBV3-1 (or the pseudogene TRBV3-2) and TRBJ2-2; D not resolved. Germline CDR1 LGHDT, CDR2 YNNKEL (reference sequence). V dropped 7 bases and J dropped 6 bases, with 6 bases sitting between them. This CDR3 spans 11 amino acids. In DNA, the CDR3 is TGTGCCAGCACTTCCGCCGGGGAGCTGTTTTTT. Amino acids: CASTSAGELFF.

V and J are TRBV27 and TRBJ2-1, with TRBD1 as a possible D gene (5 bases). CDR3 size: 14 residues. V was pared by 6 bases and J by 5 bases, with 14 bases between. Germline CDR1 reads MNHEY; CDR2 reads SMNVEV (reference sequence). CDR3 nucleotides: TGTGCCAGCAGGGTGACAGCGTCCCACAATGAGCAGTTCTTC. Encoded protein: CASRVTASHNEQFF.

The rearrangement uses TRBV6-4 and TRBJ2-1; 8 positions agree with TRBD1. From germline, CDR1 is MRHNA and CDR2 SNTAGT. V was pared by 5 bases and J by 6 bases, with 9 bases of the junction left unmatched. The CDR3 runs 15 residues. The chain's CDR3 is CASSPETGAVNEQFF. CDR3 in DNA: TGTGCCAGCAGTCCCGAGACAGGGGCAGTCAATGAGCAGTTCTTC.

The chain combines TRBV21-1 with TRBJ2-1; the table's D gene call, TRBD2, was not cross checked with the DNA. TRBV21-1 is a known pseudogene. The CDR3 runs 17 residues. The CDR3 coding sequence is TGTGCCAGCAGCAAAGTATCCCTAGCGGGAGATATCAATGAGCAGTTCTTC. Translating it yields CASSKVSLAGDINEQFF.

This clone was found once. This chain uses TRBV6-4 with TRBJ1-6; tentatively, D is TRBD1 (6 bases). V gave up 6 bases and J gave up 9 bases, with 18 bases separating them. The germline V gene has CDR1 MRHNA and CDR2 SNTAGT. This CDR3 has 15 residues. The CDR3 DNA reads as TGTGCCAGCAGGCCTGGGGCAGTACAGGGTTCACCCCTCCACTTT. It yields the protein CASRPGAVQGSPLHF.